These 2 T cell receptor beta chains came from one sample sequenced in a study of T-cell reconstitution after alpha-beta-depleted transplantation in children. TCRbeta library construction was performed incorporating unique molecular identifiers. TCRdb redid the calling of the PCR reads with MiXCR, one entry per CDR3 protein. The sample lists about 16,000 distinct CDR3 sequences; around 5% were seen once. The specimen comprised PBMCs, sampled before TCRalphabeta/CD19-depleted stem cell transplant. These receptors came from a boy younger than 18 with acute lymphoblastic leukemia, due to receive a stem cell transplant.

This clonotype came up many times. The chain links TRBV14 to TRBJ2-2, with D perhaps matching TRBD1 (5 bases). The CDR3 has 16 amino acids. Trimming pared 3 bases from V and 5 bases from J, leaving 16 bases between. CDR1 and CDR2 (germline): SGHDN, FVKESK. In DNA, the CDR3 is TGTGCCAGCAGCCACTATGCAAGGGGCCGAACCGGGGAGCTGTTTTTT. Protein: CASSHYARGRTGELFF.

This clonotype was detected many times. The J gene is TRBJ2-3, the V gene TRBV10-3; the match to TRBD2 covers 7 bases. Germline V gives CDR1 ENHRY, CDR2 SYGVKD. Trimming cost V 8 bases and J 6 bases; bases outside gene matches: 8. CDR3 length: 13 amino acids. The chain's CDR3 is CAISPVGGDTQYF. The CDR3 DNA sequence: TGTGCCATCTCTCCCGTGGGGGGGGATACGCAGTATTTT.